A selection of T cell receptor beta chains follows, all from one sample in a study of T-cell memory formation after mild COVID-19. TCRdb fed the 5' RACE reads into MiXCR, producing one record per CDR3 protein. The sample yields roughly 190,000 distinct CDR3 sequences, approximately 20% seen once. The sample taken for sequencing was PBMCs or a T cell subset sorted from them (not recorded which). The receptors were gathered from an adult woman who had mild COVID-19 (a few samples of this study predate the infection). Cell type and time point are not known. The CDR3 runs from the conserved cysteine through the conserved F or W. Fields, in order: D gene, CDR3 length, V gene, J gene, clone size, CDR3 DNA, CDR3 protein. A D gene is named only where the DNA matches it firmly. Some rows mark clone size as missing; the rest say once, few, many or name a class of expanded clone.

d_call: TRBD2
cdr3_length: 16
v_call: TRBV20-1
j_call: TRBJ2-2
clone_size: -
cdr3_nt: TGCAGTGCTAGAGGGACTAGCGGGACAAACACCGGGGAGCTGTTTTTT
cdr3_aa: CSARGTSGTNTGELFF

d_call: -
cdr3_length: 14
v_call: TRBV7-2
j_call: TRBJ2-5
clone_size: many
cdr3_nt: TGTGCCAGCAAAAGGGGCCAGCTCCAAGAGACCCAGTACTTC
cdr3_aa: CASKRGQLQETQYF

d_call: TRBD2
cdr3_length: 19
v_call: TRBV19
j_call: TRBJ2-2
clone_size: -
cdr3_nt: TGTGCCAGTAGTATAGTAAAGAAGGTAGCGGGGACGAACACCGGGGAGCTGTTTTTT
cdr3_aa: CASSIVKKVAGTNTGELFF

d_call: -
cdr3_length: 14
v_call: TRBV30
j_call: TRBJ2-3
clone_size: -
cdr3_nt: TGTGCCTGGACAGACAGGCCGAGAGGAGATACGCAGTATTTT
cdr3_aa: CAWTDRPRGDTQYF

d_call: -
cdr3_length: 14
v_call: TRBV30
j_call: TRBJ1-1
clone_size: -
cdr3_nt: TGTGCCTGGATTTCCGGGCCTTGGGGGACTGAAGCTTTCTTT
cdr3_aa: CAWISGPWGTEAFF

d_call: -
cdr3_length: 15
v_call: TRBV4-1
j_call: TRBJ2-5
clone_size: few
cdr3_nt: TGCGCCAGCAGCCGGAGTAGACAGGTCCAAGAGACCCAGTACTTC
cdr3_aa: CASSRSRQVQETQYF

d_call: -
cdr3_length: 12
v_call: TRBV12-3/TRBV12-4
j_call: TRBJ1-1
clone_size: many
cdr3_nt: TGTGCCAGCAGAATTGGGTGGACTGAAGCTTTCTTT
cdr3_aa: CASRIGWTEAFF

d_call: -
cdr3_length: 15
v_call: TRBV24-1
j_call: TRBJ2-1
clone_size: -
cdr3_nt: TGTGCCACCAGTGATTTGAGTAGGACAGACAATGAGCAGTTCTTC
cdr3_aa: CATSDLSRTDNEQFF

d_call: TRBD2
cdr3_length: 16
v_call: TRBV2
j_call: TRBJ2-3
clone_size: -
cdr3_nt: TGTGCCAGCAGTCCGGGACTAGCGGGAGAAGGCGATACGCAGTATTTT
cdr3_aa: CASSPGLAGEGDTQYF

d_call: TRBD2
cdr3_length: 15
v_call: TRBV6-5
j_call: TRBJ2-2
clone_size: few
cdr3_nt: TGTGCCAGCAGTTACCAGGGACTAGCGTTGGGGGAGCTGTTTTTT
cdr3_aa: CASSYQGLALGELFF

d_call: TRBD1
cdr3_length: 16
v_call: TRBV7-2
j_call: TRBJ2-1
clone_size: few
cdr3_nt: TGTGCCAGCAGCTTAGCAGGGACAGGGCCACCCAATGAGCAGTTCTTC
cdr3_aa: CASSLAGTGPPNEQFF

d_call: TRBD1
cdr3_length: 15
v_call: TRBV5-4
j_call: TRBJ2-2
clone_size: few
cdr3_nt: TGTGCCAGCAGCTTGTGGACAGGGGGGACCGGGGAGCTGTTTTTT
cdr3_aa: CASSLWTGGTGELFF

d_call: TRBD2
cdr3_length: 18
v_call: TRBV3-1
j_call: TRBJ2-7
clone_size: -
cdr3_nt: TGTGCCAGCAGCCAAGTGGGTCGAGCGGGGGGGTACGCCTACGAGCAGTACTTC
cdr3_aa: CASSQVGRAGGYAYEQYF

d_call: TRBD2
cdr3_length: 14
v_call: TRBV6-6
j_call: TRBJ2-5
clone_size: few
cdr3_nt: TGTGCCAGCAGTTACTCGACTAGCGGGGAGACCCAGTACTTC
cdr3_aa: CASSYSTSGETQYF

d_call: TRBD2
cdr3_length: 14
v_call: TRBV9
j_call: TRBJ2-2
clone_size: few
cdr3_nt: TGTGCCAGCAGCGCGGGACTAGCGGGCGGGGAGCTGTTTTTT
cdr3_aa: CASSAGLAGGELFF

d_call: -
cdr3_length: 12
v_call: TRBV29-1
j_call: TRBJ1-1
clone_size: -
cdr3_nt: TGCAGCGTTGTCCCGGGGAACACTGAAGCTTTCTTT
cdr3_aa: CSVVPGNTEAFF

d_call: TRBD1
cdr3_length: 15
v_call: TRBV12-3/TRBV12-4
j_call: TRBJ1-2
clone_size: -
cdr3_nt: TGTGCCAGCAGTTTATCGACAGGGATCGCTTATGGCTACACCTTC
cdr3_aa: CASSLSTGIAYGYTF

d_call: -
cdr3_length: 17
v_call: TRBV7-6
j_call: TRBJ2-2
clone_size: -
cdr3_nt: TGTGCCAGCAGCTTAGGCCGGGAACTACGGATCACCGGGGAGCTGTTTTTT
cdr3_aa: CASSLGRELRITGELFF

d_call: TRBD1
cdr3_length: 20
v_call: TRBV23-1
j_call: TRBJ2-2
clone_size: -
cdr3_nt: TGCGCCAGCAGTCAAACCCTCCGGGACAGAGTTTTTCCGAACACCGGGGAGCTGTTTTTT
cdr3_aa: CASSQTLRDRVFPNTGELFF

d_call: -
cdr3_length: 13
v_call: TRBV6-5
j_call: TRBJ2-7
clone_size: few
cdr3_nt: TGTGCCAGCAGTTCTACCGTAACGGGACTTAAGTACTTC
cdr3_aa: CASSSTVTGLKYF

d_call: -
cdr3_length: 15
v_call: TRBV12-3/TRBV12-4
j_call: TRBJ2-2
clone_size: few
cdr3_nt: TGTGCCAGCAGTTTGAGGGAGTTTAAGACCGGGGAGCTGTTTTTT
cdr3_aa: CASSLREFKTGELFF

d_call: TRBD1
cdr3_length: 14
v_call: TRBV6-1
j_call: TRBJ2-2
clone_size: -
cdr3_nt: TGTGCCAGTGACGGACAGGGAAGGACCGGGGAGCTGTTTTTT
cdr3_aa: CASDGQGRTGELFF

d_call: TRBD1
cdr3_length: 15
v_call: TRBV6-1
j_call: TRBJ1-4
clone_size: -
cdr3_nt: TGTGCCAGCACAGGGGGCGCGGTAACTAATGAAAAACTGTTTTTT
cdr3_aa: CASTGGAVTNEKLFF

d_call: TRBD1
cdr3_length: 16
v_call: TRBV19
j_call: TRBJ2-7
clone_size: many
cdr3_nt: TGTGCCAGTAGTTACTCCTCCGGGACAGGGGCCTACGAGCAGTACTTC
cdr3_aa: CASSYSSGTGAYEQYF

d_call: -
cdr3_length: 15
v_call: TRBV10-3
j_call: TRBJ2-6
clone_size: few
cdr3_nt: TGTGCCACTCGACCCGGGGGCTCTGGGGCCAACGTCCTGACTTTC
cdr3_aa: CATRPGGSGANVLTF

d_call: TRBD2
cdr3_length: 16
v_call: TRBV9
j_call: TRBJ2-2
clone_size: few
cdr3_nt: TGTGCCAGCAGCGTCTGGACTAGCGGACACACCGGGGAGCTGTTTTTT
cdr3_aa: CASSVWTSGHTGELFF

d_call: -
cdr3_length: 12
v_call: TRBV24-1
j_call: TRBJ2-3
clone_size: many
cdr3_nt: TGTGCCACCAGTGTTGGTACAGATACGCAGTATTTT
cdr3_aa: CATSVGTDTQYF